These 3 T cell receptor beta chains share one sample of origin, sequenced in a study of blood T cells in healthy people across ages. Combining a sample-barcoded 5' primer with a J-beta primer mix, a second PCR ran for roughly 6 to 11 cycles. TCRdb fed the 5' RACE reads into MiXCR, producing one record per CDR3 protein. The table records about 780,000 distinct CDR3 sequences, 35% to 50% of them present only once. Sample: blood. These receptors came from an older man in good health.

The chain carries TRBV24-1 and TRBJ2-7; TRBD2 agrees at 9 bases. The J segment lost 7 bases and the V segment lost 1 base, leaving 10 bases of the junction unmatched. The CDR3 is 16 amino acids. From germline, CDR1 is KGHDR and CDR2 SFDVKD. As DNA, the CDR3 is TGTGCCACCAGTGATTTAAAAGCGGGAGGCTACAATGAGCAGTACTTC. It translates to CATSDLKAGGYNEQYF.

This clonotype was seen more than once but under ten times. The chain is built from TRBV10-3 and TRBJ2-5; D may be TRBD2 (6 bases). Germline CDR1 is ENHRY and CDR2 is SYGVKD. Trimming took 6 bases from V and 1 from J, leaving 12 bases between them. The CDR3 has 14 residues. The CDR3 spells CAISGSMAQETQYF. The CDR3 DNA reads as TGTGCCATCAGCGGGAGTATGGCCCAAGAGACCCAGTACTTC.

The chain links TRBV3-1 to TRBJ2-7, with 8 bases matching TRBD2. Germline V gives CDR1 LGHDT, CDR2 YNNKEL (reference sequence). Trimming removed 4 bases from V and 0 bases from J; junction bases left unmatched: 2. The CDR3 extends over 14 amino acids. The CDR3, as DNA: TGTGCCAGCAGCCCAGCGGGGGACTCCTACGAGCAGTACTTC. This translates into CASSPAGDSYEQYF.